The 26 T cell receptor beta chains given below trace back to one sample, sequenced in a study of cytomegalovirus exposure and HLA in healthy donors. It was with 60 Vbeta and 13 Jbeta primers that the PCR ran. The protocol was immunoSEQ multiplex PCR, while the TCRdb copy is restricted to in-frame clones and leaves out a portion. The profile covers over 150,000 clones, with about four fifths appearing a single time and around 7% taken by the ten largest. Sequencing was carried out using PBMCs. All receptors come from a man under 40 in good health and CMV-seropositive.

The chain uses TRBV15 and TRBJ1-2, with 9 bases identical to TRBD1. From germline, CDR1 is LNHNV and CDR2 YYDKDF (reference sequence). J lost 1 base, V lost 3 bases, and 3 bases had no gene match. The CDR3 extends over 15 amino acids. The CDR3 nucleotides read TGTGCCACCAGCAGGGACAGGGGCTATAACTATGGCTACACCTTC. This sequence encodes CATSRDRGYNYGYTF.

V usage is TRBV4-3 and J usage is TRBJ1-6, with no clear D. The CDR3 sequence is 15 residues long. The germline V gene has CDR1 LGHNA and CDR2 YSLEER. V was shortened by 0 bases and J by 8 bases, with 11 bases between the two germline ends. Here the CDR3 reads CASSQDKLQDSPLHF. For the CDR3, the DNA is TGCGCCAGCAGCCAAGATAAACTCCAGGATTCACCCCTCCACTTT.

The chain joins TRBV2 to TRBJ1-1; perhaps TRBD1 as D (6 bases). The germline V gene encodes CDR1 SNHLY and CDR2 FYNNEI. This CDR3 has 14 residues. V was pared by 7 bases and J by 1 base, with 13 bases between. The DNA of the CDR3 is TGTGCCAGCACTTTGGGCAGGGGGAACACTGAAGCTTTCTTT. It is translated as CASTLGRGNTEAFF.

This clone was found a few times. The genes are TRBV7-9 and TRBJ2-7, with 9 bases matching TRBD1. The CDR3 has 13 amino acids. V was pared by 8 bases and J by 3 bases, with 5 bases of the junction left unmatched. Germline assignment: CDR1 SEHNR and CDR2 FQNEAQ (reference sequence). Here the CDR3 reads CASDRGEYYEQYF. The DNA for the CDR3 is TGTGCCAGCGACAGGGGGGAATACTACGAGCAGTACTTC.

The V gene is TRBV14, the J gene TRBJ1-4; perhaps TRBD1 as D (5 bases). The CDR3 has 15 amino acids. CDR1 SGHDN and CDR2 FVKESK come from the germline V gene. V was clipped by 1 base and J by 5 bases, with 11 bases between them. The CDR3 region has the DNA TGTGCCAGCAGCCAAGGTGGCAGGGTGAATGAAAAACTGTTTTTT. Its translation is CASSQGGRVNEKLFF.

Notes on this clone: The junction differs from germline at one of its ends, possibly a read error. This chain links TRBV7-9 with TRBJ2-2; TRBD1 matches 7 bases. The length of the CDR3 is 15 residues. CDR1 is SEHNR and CDR2 is FQNEAQ in the germline V gene (reference sequence). The DNA for the CDR3 is TGTTCCAGCAGCTCCGTGAGGGGGCTAGCCGGGGAGCTGTTTTTT. Protein sequence: CSSSSVRGLAGELFF. The complete variable domain, with remaining parts taken from reference TRBV7-9 and TRBJ2-2, reads DTGVSQNPRHKITKRGQNVTFRCDPISEHNRLYWYRQTLGQGPEFLTYFQNEAQLEKSRLLSDRFSAERPKGSFSTLEIQRTEQGDSAMYLCSSSSVRGLAGELFFGEGSRLTVL.

Comments on this clone: A far larger clone differs by one base, so this is likely a read error. The rearrangement uses TRBV7-2 and TRBJ1-2; D unclear. This CDR3 has 14 residues. Germline V lookup: CDR1 SGHTA, CDR2 FQGNSA. Trimming removed 5 bases from V and 8 bases from J, with 18 bases in between. The CDR3 DNA sequence: TGTGCCAGCAGCCAAGATTATGAGGTCGGGGGCTACACCTTC. It translates to CASSQDYEVGGYTF.

The chain has TRBV28 and TRBJ2-1; 12 nucleotides line up with TRBD2. The V and J ends lost 4 bases and 8 bases, in that order; junction bases with no gene match: 9. Germline lookup yields CDR1 MDHEN and CDR2 SYDVKM. The CDR3 spans 16 residues. The CDR3 DNA follows: TGTGCCAGCAGTTATTATTCTAGCGGGAGGGTCCATGAGCAGTTCTTC. Amino acid sequence: CASSYYSSGRVHEQFF.

A word on this clone: The germline gene is not matched at one end of the junction; a read error may be the cause. J is TRBJ2-6 and V is TRBV4-1, with D maybe TRBD1 (5 bases). CDR1 and CDR2 from the germline V gene are MGHRA and YSYEKL. This CDR3 region has 16 residues. CDR3 coding DNA: TGTGCCAGCAGCCAAGAGTCAGGGTCCGGGGCCAACGTCCTGACTTTC. Translated: CASSQESGSGANVLTF.

The V call is TRBV7-2, the J call TRBJ1-2; the D gene is possibly TRBD1 (5 bases). V gave up 4 bases and J gave up 4 bases, with 19 bases separating them. CDR3 length: 16 amino acids. The germline V gene has CDR1 SGHTA and CDR2 FQGNSA. The CDR3 nucleotides are TGTGCCAGCAGCTCACTTCCCCAGGGTGAGAGCTATGGCTACACCTTC. This gives the protein CASSSLPQGESYGYTF.

This chain's CDR3 is CASLSLHGDKVNTEAFF. The CDR3 coding sequence is TGTGCCAGCCTAAGCCTACATGGGGACAAAGTGAACACTGAAGCTTTCTTT. This chain links TRBV7-9 with TRBJ1-1; a possible D gene is TRBD1 (6 bases). With 8 bases removed from V and 0 bases from J, the gap between germline ends came to 22 bases. CDR3 size: 17 residues. CDR1 SEHNR and CDR2 FQNEAQ come from the germline V gene (reference sequence).

This chain connects TRBV5-1 to TRBJ2-1; 10 nucleotides line up with TRBD2. This CDR3 contains 16 residues. With V trimmed by 0 bases and J by 5 bases, 5 bases remained unmatched. CDR1 SGHRS and CDR2 YFSETQ come from the germline V gene. CDR3 protein: CASSLDPSGGNNEQFF. The CDR3 DNA sequence: TGCGCCAGCAGCTTGGATCCTAGCGGGGGCAACAATGAGCAGTTCTTC.

In this sample, this clone turned up a few times. CDR3: CASSLARDWDTQYF. The CDR3 DNA reads TGCGCCAGCAGTCTGGCACGGGATTGGGATACGCAGTATTTT. The chain joins TRBV23-1 to TRBJ2-3; weak D call: TRBD2 (5 bases). TRBV23-1 is placed among ORFs of uncertain function. The CDR3 sequence is 14 residues long. With 4 bases removed from V and 6 bases from J, the gap between germline ends came to 14 bases.

The chain combines TRBV2 with TRBJ1-1; the match to TRBD1 covers 7 bases. V dropped 4 bases and J dropped 1; count of bases not matched to a gene: 9. The CDR3 spans 16 residues. Germline V lookup: CDR1 SNHLY, CDR2 FYNNEI. In DNA form, the CDR3 reads TGTGCCAGCAGTGCTGACAGGGATGGGAGGAACACTGAAGCTTTCTTT. Protein sequence: CASSADRDGRNTEAFF.

J is TRBJ2-1 and V is TRBV6-6, with D maybe TRBD2 (6 bases). V lost 6 bases, J lost 7 bases, and 16 bases lay in between. The germline CDR1 and CDR2 sequences are MNHNY and SVGAGI (reference sequence). The CDR3 runs 14 residues. The CDR3 nucleotides are TGTGCCAGCAGCCCCCGGAGGGATCTTAATGAGCAGTTCTTC. Amino acids: CASSPRRDLNEQFF.

This clone was detected only a few times. The CDR3 DNA sequence: TGTGCCAGCAGTGAAAGGACTAGCGGGAGGGCTGGCACAGATACGCAGTATTTT. It codes for CASSERTSGRAGTDTQYF. The J gene is TRBJ2-3, the V gene TRBV6-1; 15 nucleotides align to TRBD2. The CDR3 is made up of 18 amino acids. Germline trimming cut 2 bases from V and 1 base from J; bases unmatched to any gene: 4. Looked up from germline, CDR1 is MNHNS and CDR2 is SASEGT.

The chain uses TRBV27 and TRBJ2-7; 7 bases line up with TRBD1. This CDR3 is 15 amino acids long. V trimming: 8 bases; J trimming: 0 bases; junction bases outside the gene matches: 10. Per the germline V gene, CDR1 is MNHEY and CDR2 is SMNVEV (reference sequence). CDR3 protein: CASSDLGGLSYEQYF. The CDR3 DNA follows: TGTGCCAGCTCGGACCTAGGGGGCCTCTCCTACGAGCAGTACTTC.

This chain uses TRBV6-1 with TRBJ2-7; D is uncertain. Germline loops: CDR1 MNHNS, CDR2 SASEGT. The CDR3 consists of 12 residues. Trimming took off 5 bases at V and 5 bases at J, with 10 bases between the two ends. The CDR3 DNA sequence: TGTGCCAGCAGTCGCCTTCCAGACGAGCAGTACTTC. This sequence encodes CASSRLPDEQYF.

For the CDR3, the DNA is TGTGCCAGCAGCCTAGGACTAGCGGCCAACACCGGGGAGCTGTTTTTT. Translating it yields CASSLGLAANTGELFF. This rearrangement joins TRBV27 to TRBJ2-2; 10 positions agree with TRBD2. The CDR3 has 16 residues. After removal of 6 bases from V and 2 bases from J, the junction contained 6 bases not matched to a gene. Germline V gene data show CDR1 as MNHEY and CDR2 as SMNVEV (reference sequence).

The chain links TRBV5-1 to TRBJ2-1; 11 positions agree with TRBD1. V lost 7 bases and J lost 3; bases outside the gene matches: 3. This CDR3 contains 14 residues. The germline V gene has CDR1 SGHRS and CDR2 YFSETQ. The CDR3 loop is CASGGTGGYNEQFF. The CDR3 nucleotides are TGCGCCAGCGGAGGGACAGGGGGCTACAATGAGCAGTTCTTC. Drawing the rest from reference TRBV5-1 and TRBJ2-1, the complete variable domain is KAGVTQTPRYLIKTRGQQVTLSCSPISGHRSVSWYQQTPGQGLQFLFEYFSETQRNKGNFPGRFSGRQFSNSRSEMNVSTLELGDSALYLCASGGTGGYNEQFFGPGTRLTVL.

This sequence joins TRBV5-1 and TRBJ1-4; D is perhaps TRBD1 (6 bases). CDR3 length: 13 amino acids. Germline V lookup: CDR1 SGHRS, CDR2 YFSETQ. Between the trimmed V and J ends, which lost 4 bases and 6 bases, there was a span of 10 bases. The chain's CDR3 is CASSTDSDEKLFF. CDR3 sequence (DNA): TGCGCCAGCAGCACGGACAGCGATGAAAAACTGTTTTTT.

The gene calls are TRBV9 and TRBJ2-2, with 8 bases lining up with TRBD1. The CDR3 has 15 residues. J gave up 1 base and V 4 bases, and 3 bases lay outside the gene matches. Germline loops: CDR1 SGDLS, CDR2 YYNGEE. CDR3 region: CASSPGQGNTGELFF. The CDR3 coding sequence is TGTGCCAGCAGCCCCGGACAGGGGAACACCGGGGAGCTGTTTTTT.

The chain uses TRBV4-1 and TRBJ2-3, with 9 bases matching TRBD2. Germline-derived CDR1 and CDR2 are MGHRA and YSYEKL. The CDR3 is made up of 19 amino acids. V was pared by 0 bases and J by 0 bases, with 10 bases of the junction left unmatched. This chain's CDR3 is CASSQDKAGGFASTDTQYF. The CDR3, as DNA: TGCGCCAGCAGCCAAGATAAAGCGGGGGGTTTCGCTAGCACAGATACGCAGTATTTT.

This chain connects TRBV11-2 to TRBJ2-2, with TRBD2 identical over 7 bases. The CDR3 runs to 17 residues. Germline CDR1 is SGHAT and CDR2 is FQNNGV. V shed 5 bases and J 3 bases; nucleotides not matched to a gene: 12. This CDR3 is CASSAGGWEADTGELFF. The CDR3 nucleotides are TGTGCCAGCAGCGCCGGGGGGTGGGAAGCTGACACCGGGGAGCTGTTTTTT.

The genes are TRBV12-2 and TRBJ1-2; the D segment call TRBD1 is taken from the table without a DNA check. TRBV12-2 represents a pseudogene. The CDR3 is 13 amino acids. CDR3 coding DNA: TGTGCAAGTCGCTTAGCCAGAATCTATGGCTACACCTTC. Its protein product is CASRLARIYGYTF.

V and J are TRBV9 and TRBJ1-2; TRBD1 agrees at 10 bases. The length of the CDR3 is 13 residues. V lost 7 bases, J lost 7 bases, and 7 bases stayed unmatched. The germline V gene encodes CDR1 SGDLS and CDR2 YYNGEE. Here the CDR3 reads CASGSGTGVGYTF. CDR3 nucleotides: TGTGCCAGCGGGTCCGGGACAGGGGTTGGCTACACCTTC.